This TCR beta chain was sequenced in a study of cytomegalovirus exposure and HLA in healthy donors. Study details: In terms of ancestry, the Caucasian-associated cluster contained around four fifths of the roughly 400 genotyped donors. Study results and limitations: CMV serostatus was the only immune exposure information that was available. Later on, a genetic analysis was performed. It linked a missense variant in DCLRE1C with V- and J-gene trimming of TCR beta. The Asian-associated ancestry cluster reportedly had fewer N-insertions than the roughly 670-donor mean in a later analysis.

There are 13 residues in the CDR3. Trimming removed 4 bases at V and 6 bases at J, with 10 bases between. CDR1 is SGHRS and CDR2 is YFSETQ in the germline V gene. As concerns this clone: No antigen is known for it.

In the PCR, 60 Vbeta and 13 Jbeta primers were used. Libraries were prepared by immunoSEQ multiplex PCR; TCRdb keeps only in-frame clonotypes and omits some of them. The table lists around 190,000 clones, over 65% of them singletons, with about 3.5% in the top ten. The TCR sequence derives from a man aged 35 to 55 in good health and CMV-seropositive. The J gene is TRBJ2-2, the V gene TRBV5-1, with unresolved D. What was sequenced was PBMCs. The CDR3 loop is CASSSSEAGELFF. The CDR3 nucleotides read TGCGCCAGCAGCAGCAGCGAGGCCGGGGAGCTGTTTTTT.